This TCR beta chain originates from a study of T cell repertoires in cytomegalovirus infection. Study-level background: It was the public TCR beta signatures that indicated both CMV infection and matching HLA type.

Study-level results: People with CMV and the relevant HLA were identified by cumulative public TCR beta family frequency. In two of eight donors, the top clonotype was HLA-C-restricted CMV-specific.

TCRdb re-analysed the reads in MiXCR, keeping a single row per CDR3 protein. The sample contains about 490,000 distinct CDR3 sequences, 16% of which appear only once. This clonotype came up many times. Its antigen remains unidentified. In germline, CDR1 is SNHLY, CDR2 FYNNEI. The CDR3 runs to 19 residues. V lost 3 bases to trimming and J lost 3 bases, with 26 bases between them. Material for sequencing was CD8+ T cells from PBMCs. The chain couples TRBV2 to TRBJ2-5; TRBD2 might be the D (5 bases). The clonotype originates from a human donor in good health (CMV status not recorded). Some clones in this sample may be carry-over from other donors' samples. CDR3 region: CASSDPTSGTGRSEETQYF. CDR3 DNA: TGTGCCAGCAGTGATCCGACTTCGGGAACGGGAAGGAGCGAAGAGACCCAGTACTTC. The full variable domain, with the rest looked up from reference TRBV2 and TRBJ2-5, is EPEVTQTPSHQVTQMGQEVILRCVPISNHLYFYWYRQILGQKVEFLVSFYNNEISEKSEIFDDQFSVERPDGSNFTLKIRSTKLEDSAMYFCASSDPTSGTGRSEETQYFGPGTRLLVL.